The present T cell receptor (beta chain) was sequenced within a study of blood T cell repertoires in COVID-19. The CDR3 totals 14 residues. The germline gives CDR1 MNHEY, CDR2 SVGAGI. With 6 bases removed from V and 1 base from J, the gap between germline ends came to 10 bases. Generated by immunoSEQ multiplex PCR, the TCRdb table keeps only in-frame clones and is missing some. The table records some 250,000 clones, around 85% of them present only once. Researchers sorted participants into cohorts using their self-reported clinical history. This sequence joins TRBV6-5 and TRBJ1-3; tentatively, D is TRBD1 (5 bases). This receptor was identified in a woman between 50 and 59 years old who had recovered from COVID-19. The sequenced sample was PBMCs or T cells enriched from blood (not recorded which). In DNA, the CDR3 is TGTGCCAGCAGAACGGGGACTTCTGGAAACACCATATATTTT. Its protein product is CASRTGTSGNTIYF.